The present T cell receptor (beta chain) was sequenced within a study of neoadjuvant anti-PD-1 for oral cavity cancer (TCRdb year 2021). Study-wide context: Before curative-intent surgical resection, most patients were given three to four biweekly doses of nivolumab at 3 mg/kg. Patients without progression received a fourth nivolumab dose around day 43 and underwent definitive surgical resection on days 50-56. A 33% response rate was observed in the parent correlative cohort, in which about 12 patients were included. Under RECIST 1.1, patients with complete response, partial response or stable disease were classed as responders, and patients with progression were classed as non-responders.

As for this clone: Its antigen remains unidentified. No base qualities exist here, and no much larger clone lies one base off it.

V and J lose 0 bases and 7 bases, and a span of 11 bases separates them. The germline V gene yields SGHRS for CDR1 and YFSETQ for CDR2. Taken from cysteine to phenylalanine, the CDR3 has 14 residues. Only CDR3 DNA remains: 42 bases, in frame from the first base. For deep sequencing, PBMC libraries mostly used approximately 0.45 ug of input genomic DNA, with six replicates for each sample. The immunoSEQ hsTCRbeta kit was used to prepare TCRbeta libraries, following the manufacturer's instructions. An Illumina NovaSeq 6000 S4 flow cell was used to sequence the final libraries, which had first been combined to 3 nM. The original pipeline was this. The immunoSEQ Analyzer was used for raw data preprocessing and quality control. The analysis was limited to productive rearrangements, and each clonotype was defined by a unique CDR3 amino acid sequence. Using the R package tcR, the researchers computed the Gini-Simpson index as their estimate of repertoire clonality. Student's t test was used to compare Gini indices, and Pearson correlation was used to assess associations with tumor size change. This immuneACCESS table, as held by TCRdb, lists in-frame sequences with V and J called but not all clones. Of the missing ones, under half trace to an unresolved V gene in checked studies; the others have no known cause. Clone size and V and J calls were adopted from that table, with D and trimming inferred from the DNA. This sample comprises approximately 83,000 clones, 70% to 85% of them detected only once. Over 2.5% of the sample goes to the ten largest clones.

On the study overall, not on this receptor specifically: TCR analyses included only three patients per response group, and the authors called for larger cohorts for validation. After neoadjuvant nivolumab, non-responders showed significantly higher T cell clonality (Gini index) in PBMCs than responders did. Higher pretreatment blood Treg/Th17 ratios correlated with both higher pretreatment blood TCRbeta clonality and lower post-treatment tumor TCRbeta clonality.

Reading the label with the study, this specimen's time point is: before neoadjuvant nivolumab. The patients had newly diagnosed stage II-IVA oral cavity squamous cell carcinoma and had not received any prior systemic or radiation treatment. Everyone in the cohort had locally advanced, HPV-negative oral cavity squamous cell carcinoma. Peripheral blood mononuclear cells were analyzed directly, without maintenance or expansion in culture. Samples were obtained from a longitudinal correlative study of a single-arm phase II trial of neoadjuvant nivolumab in oral cavity squamous cell carcinoma. Genomic DNA-based TCRbeta sequencing was performed on subject-matched pre- and post-treatment PBMCs and tumors from three responders and three non-responders. Peripheral blood mononuclear cells were collected before nivolumab treatment and again after treatment, at the time of surgery. Genomic DNA was isolated from PBMCs using the Maxwell RSC DNA from Cells kit.

Sample: PBMCs, taken before nivolumab (anti-PD-1) treatment. The rearranged chain carries TRBV5-1 and TRBJ1-3; too little of a D gene remains to name it. The TCR was taken from a person between 35 and 79 years old with oral cavity squamous cell carcinoma. The DNA sequence is given as TGCGCCAGCAGCTTGGCCTGGGGTGGTAACACCATATATTTT. Translated, it reads CASSLAWGGNTIYF.